This TCR beta chain stems from a study of OX40 agonist ivuxolimab in advanced cancers. As to this clone: Its antigen is not known.

Per germline, CDR1 MNHEY and CDR2 SMNVEV (reference sequence). The CDR3 totals 17 residues. The ends lost 0 bases at V and 0 bases at J; junction bases unmatched: 7. TCRdb's table, derived via immunoSEQ multiplex PCR, lists solely in-frame clones and lacks some. Of approximately 39,000 clones in the sample, 89% are singletons; the top ten hold 35% to 45%. Study-level findings and limits: The average count of expanded clones was higher among CD8+ T cells than among CD4+.

The source is an adult with an advanced solid tumor such as melanoma, head and neck, liver or kidney cancer. This material consisted of CD4+ or CD8+ T cells sorted from blood, taken in a trial of the OX40 agonist ivuxolimab. This sequence joins TRBV27 and TRBJ1-1; 7 positions match TRBD1. The CDR3 nucleotides read TGTGCCAGCAGTTTATCGTATAGGGGGCGGATGAACACTGAAGCTTTCTTT. It is translated as CASSLSYRGRMNTEAFF.